One and the same sample provided the 16 T cell receptor beta chains below, sequenced in a study of blood T cell repertoires in COVID-19. Sequencing used immunoSEQ multiplex PCR; TCRdb keeps in-frame clones, though not all of them. Of approximately 250,000 clones listed, around 86% are singletons. Sequenced input: peripheral blood. These receptors were collected from a woman aged 55-70 years with COVID-19, enrolled during active disease.

J is TRBJ2-2 and V is TRBV7-2; TRBD2 matches at 14 bases. In germline, CDR1 is SGHTA, CDR2 FQGNSA. Trimming cost V 4 bases and J 5 bases; bases outside gene matches: 6. The CDR3 is 17 residues long. Here the CDR3 reads CASSSPGLAGVTGELFF. The CDR3 nucleotides read TGTGCCAGCAGCTCTCCGGGACTAGCGGGAGTTACCGGGGAGCTGTTTTTT.

The chain is built from TRBV23-1 and TRBJ1-2; D uncertain. TRBV23-1 is assigned to the ORF class and has an uncertain function. The length of the CDR3 is 15 residues. Trimming shortened V by 1 base and J by 4 bases, and 13 bases separated the two germline ends. CDR3 sequence: CASSQCTVNGYGYTF. CDR3 nucleotides: TGCGCCAGCAGTCAATGTACAGTAAACGGCTATGGCTACACCTTC.

This rearrangement joins TRBV7-3 to TRBJ2-1; 7 bases are shared with TRBD2. The CDR3 loop spans 14 amino acids. Losses at the gene ends were 4 bases for V and 5 bases for J; bases not matched to a gene: 5. Germline loops: CDR1 SGHTA, CDR2 FQGTGA. As DNA, the CDR3 is TGTGCCAGCAGCTGGGTGGGAGGGCACAATGAGCAGTTCTTC. Translated, it gives CASSWVGGHNEQFF.

This chain joins TRBV19 and TRBJ2-1; 9 bases are shared with TRBD1. Trimming took 5 bases from V and 6 from J; bases not matched to a gene: 8. Germline assignment: CDR1 LNHDA and CDR2 SQIVND (reference sequence). The CDR3 extends over 15 amino acids. CDR3 bases: TGTGCCAGTAGTGGATGGACAGGGGCGGGCAATGAGCAGTTCTTC. It encodes CASSGWTGAGNEQFF.

This chain uses TRBV3-1 (or the pseudogene TRBV3-2) with TRBJ1-2, with 7 bases fitting TRBD1. This CDR3 is 14 amino acids long. J gave up 8 bases and V 1 base, and 7 bases lay outside the gene matches. CDR1 is LGHDT and CDR2 is YNNKEL in the germline V gene (reference sequence). The CDR3 DNA follows: TGTGCCAGCAGCCAAGCGGCAGGGGGAAGAGGCTACACCTTC. The encoded protein is CASSQAAGGRGYTF.

This chain connects TRBV10-1 to TRBJ2-3; 13 bases map to TRBD2. The CDR3 runs 17 residues. V shed 2 bases and J 4 bases; nucleotides not matched to a gene: 6. Germline CDR1 reads WNHNN; CDR2 reads SYGVQD (reference sequence). CDR3 region: CASSEMGLAGWADTQYF. The CDR3 DNA reads as TGCGCCAGCAGTGAGATGGGACTAGCGGGATGGGCAGATACGCAGTATTTT.

The V gene is TRBV5-1, the J gene TRBJ2-7, with TRBD1 identical over 9 bases. The CDR3 spans 14 residues. V shed 2 bases and J 3 bases; nucleotides not matched to a gene: 3. Germline V gene lookup returns CDR1 SGHRS and CDR2 YFSETQ. CDR3 coding DNA: TGCGCCAGCAGCTTCCGGACAGGGGTCTACGAGCAGTACTTC. Protein product: CASSFRTGVYEQYF.

This chain connects TRBV6-2 or TRBV6-3 to TRBJ2-1, with 7 bases that match TRBD2. The J segment lost 2 bases and the V segment lost 5 bases, leaving 3 bases of the junction unmatched. The CDR3 runs 14 residues. From germline, CDR1 is MNHEY and CDR2 SVGEGT. CDR3 bases: TGTGCCAGCAGTCCGACTAGCACCTACAATGAGCAGTTCTTC. It yields the protein CASSPTSTYNEQFF.

This chain links TRBV18 with TRBJ2-2, with TRBD1 as a possible D gene (6 bases). The CDR3 loop spans 15 amino acids. V was shortened by 3 bases and J by 0 bases, with 8 bases between the two germline ends. Germline CDR1 and CDR2: KGHSH and LQKENI. CDR3 sequence: CASSPGTPNTGELFF. The CDR3 bases are TGTGCCAGCTCACCCGGGACACCGAACACCGGGGAGCTGTTTTTT.

The chain couples TRBV7-8 to TRBJ1-3, with D unclear. This CDR3 spans 14 amino acids. Trimming removed 6 bases at V and 0 bases at J, with 9 bases between. The germline CDR1 and CDR2 sequences are SGHVS and FQNEAQ. The CDR3 coding sequence is TGTGCCAGCAGTTTGGGCAGCTCTGGAAACACCATATATTTT. It translates to CASSLGSSGNTIYF.

The chain combines TRBV19 with TRBJ2-1; TRBD2 aligns across 9 bases. Unmatched junction bases numbered 8, after V lost 2 bases and J lost 9 bases. Germline V gene data show CDR1 as LNHDA and CDR2 as SQIVND (reference sequence). This CDR3 is built from 15 residues. CDR3 region: CASSIMAGGPGEQFF. Here the CDR3 DNA reads TGTGCCAGTAGTATAATGGCGGGAGGGCCCGGTGAGCAGTTCTTC.

The V call is TRBV28, the J call TRBJ2-6; maybe TRBD2 (5 bases). V was pared by 3 bases and J by 0 bases, with 9 bases between. Looked up from germline, CDR1 is MDHEN and CDR2 is SYDVKM. This CDR3 contains 16 residues. For the CDR3, the DNA is TGTGCCAGCAGTTTTAGGAGGATCTCTGGGGCCAACGTCCTGACTTTC. Translation gives CASSFRRISGANVLTF.

The chain combines TRBV5-5 with TRBJ1-2; tentative D call: TRBD1 (6 bases). The CDR3 is made up of 15 amino acids. The germline V gene has CDR1 SGHKS and CDR2 YYEKEE (reference sequence). V lost 0 bases and J lost 3, with 12 bases in between. CDR3 nucleotide sequence: TGTGCCAGCAGCTTGGATCTTGGACAGTACTATGGCTACACCTTC. Translating it yields CASSLDLGQYYGYTF.

The rearrangement uses TRBV20-1 and TRBJ2-3; D is undetermined. The CDR3 runs 11 residues. Trimming stripped 5 bases from V and 6 bases from J, with 9 bases between. Per the germline V gene, CDR1 is DFQATT and CDR2 is SNEGSKA (reference sequence). CDR3 nucleotides: TGCAGTGCTGACCTCGGGGATACGCAGTATTTT. Residues: CSADLGDTQYF.

Concerning this clone: The sample has other DNA sequences that encode this CDR3 too. This chain links TRBV20-1 with TRBJ2-5; D possibly corresponds to TRBD2 (5 bases). V lost 6 bases and J lost 2, with 7 bases in between. CDR1 is DFQATT and CDR2 is SNEGSKA in the germline V gene (reference sequence). CDR3 length: 11 residues. The CDR3 reads CSAAGQETQYF. The CDR3 DNA reads TGCAGTGCCGCGGGTCAAGAGACCCAGTACTTC.

The chain has TRBV24-1 and TRBJ1-5, with a tentative D call TRBD1 (6 bases). The CDR3 totals 14 residues. CDR1 KGHDR and CDR2 SFDVKD come from the germline V gene. Trimming took 7 bases from V and 6 from J, leaving 15 bases between them. The CDR3 here is CATSLGGASQPQHF. In DNA form, the CDR3 reads TGTGCCACCAGCCTTGGGGGGGCTAGTCAGCCCCAGCATTTT.